This T cell receptor beta chain is drawn from a study of shared clonotypes between healthy human individuals. The CDR3 length is 16 residues. Trimming removed 2 bases from V and 4 bases from J, with 16 bases in between. Germline CDR1 and CDR2: SGHVS and FNYEAQ. Study observations and caveats: Clonotype sharing among donors was expected to depend on sequencing depth. Non-shared clonotypes had lower generation probabilities than clonotypes shared by all four sorted-subset donors.

Comment on this clone: Its antigen is not known.

Naivety among CD8 cells was defined by CD45RO negativity and positive CCR7 selection, thereby excluding terminally differentiated effector memory CD45RA+ cells. Adult donors, all healthy and HIV-negative, had no recent acute infections or vaccinations. The protocol was immunoSEQ multiplex PCR, while the TCRdb copy is restricted to in-frame clones and leaves out a portion. The table records millions of clones, 85% to 95% of them present only once. The chain employs TRBV7-6 and TRBJ2-3, with D perhaps assigned TRBD1 or TRBD2 (6 bases each). The clonotype was recovered from a man aged 18 to 30 in good health. The sample consisted of naive CD8+ T cells sorted from blood. In DNA form, the CDR3 reads TGTGCCAGCAGCTTAAAGTCCGGGGGCGGGGCAGATACGCAGTATTTT. This codes for CASSLKSGGGADTQYF.